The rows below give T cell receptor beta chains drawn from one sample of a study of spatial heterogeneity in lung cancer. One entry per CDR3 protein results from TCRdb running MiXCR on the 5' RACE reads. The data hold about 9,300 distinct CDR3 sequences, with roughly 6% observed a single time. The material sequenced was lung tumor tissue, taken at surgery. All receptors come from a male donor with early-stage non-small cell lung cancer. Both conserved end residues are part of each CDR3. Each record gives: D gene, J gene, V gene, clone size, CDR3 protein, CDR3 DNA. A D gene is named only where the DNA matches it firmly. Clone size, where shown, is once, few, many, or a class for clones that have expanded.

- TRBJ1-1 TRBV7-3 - CASSQTTGEAFF TGTGCCAGCAGCCAAACGACAGGCGAAGCTTTCTTT
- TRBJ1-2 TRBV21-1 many CASSKARVPENYGYTF TGTGCCAGCAGCAAAGCGCGCGTTCCAGAGAACTATGGCTACACCTTC
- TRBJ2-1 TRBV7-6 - CASSLANEQFF TGTGCCAGCAGCTTAGCCAATGAGCAGTTCTTC
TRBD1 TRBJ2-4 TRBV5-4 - CASRRGSAGDRGGAIQYF TGTGCCAGCAGAAGGGGTTCGGCTGGGGACAGGGGTGGGGCCATTCAGTACTTC
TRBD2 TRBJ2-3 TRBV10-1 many CASRPGLAGTDTQYF TGCGCCAGCAGGCCGGGACTAGCGGGGACGGATACGCAGTATTTT
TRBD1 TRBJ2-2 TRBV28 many CASSRTGNLYTGELFF TGTGCCAGCTCGCGGACAGGGAATTTGTACACCGGGGAGCTGTTTTTT
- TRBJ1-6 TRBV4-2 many CASSQDQGGSSPLHF TGTGCCAGCAGCCAAGATCAAGGGGGTAGCTCACCCCTCCACTTT
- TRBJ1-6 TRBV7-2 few CASSLDGSLGSPLHF TGTGCCAGCAGCCTTGATGGGAGCCTGGGTTCACCCCTCCACTTT
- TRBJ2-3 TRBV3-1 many CASRSTGPGGDTQYF TGTGCCAGCAGATCAACAGGGCCCGGGGGGGATACGCAGTATTTT
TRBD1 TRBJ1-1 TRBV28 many CASSFRTGRGPEAFF TGTGCCAGCAGTTTTAGGACAGGTAGAGGCCCTGAAGCTTTCTTT
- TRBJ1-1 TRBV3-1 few CASSQANTEAFF TGTGCCAGCAGCCAGGCGAACACTGAAGCTTTCTTT
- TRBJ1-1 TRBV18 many CASSPPRSTTGAFF TGTGCCAGCTCACCACCCCGATCCACCACCGGAGCTTTCTTT
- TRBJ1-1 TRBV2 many CASPKTTESTEAFF TGTGCCAGCCCAAAGACCACGGAGAGCACTGAAGCTTTCTTT
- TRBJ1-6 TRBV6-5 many CASSYYSGIGNSPLHF TGTGCCAGCAGTTACTATTCAGGGATCGGAAATTCACCCCTCCACTTT
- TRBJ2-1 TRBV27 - CASSRDVKVYNEQFF TGTGCCAGCAGCCGGGACGTTAAAGTGTACAATGAGCAGTTCTTC
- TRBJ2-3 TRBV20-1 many CSASPRVVGTSTDTQYF TGCAGTGCTAGTCCAAGAGTGGTAGGGACCAGCACAGATACGCAGTATTTT
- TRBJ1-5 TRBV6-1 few CASSAGGNQPQHF TGTGCCAGCAGCGCAGGAGGCAATCAGCCCCAGCATTTT
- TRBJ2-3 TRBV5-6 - CASSIGVNTDTQYF TGTGCCAGCAGCATCGGGGTTAACACAGATACGCAGTATTTT
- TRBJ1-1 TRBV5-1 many CASSLGYDGTEAFF TGCGCCAGCAGCCTCGGATACGACGGCACTGAAGCTTTCTTT
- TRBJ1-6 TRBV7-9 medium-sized CASSLSSYNSPLHF TGTGCCAGCAGTCTAAGCTCCTATAATTCACCCCTCCACTTT
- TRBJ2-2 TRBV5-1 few CASSLVGRGLSTGELFF TGCGCCAGCAGCTTGGTAGGTCGCGGACTGAGCACCGGGGAGCTGTTTTTT
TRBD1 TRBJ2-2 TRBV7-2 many CASSLAWGQSNTGELFF TGTGCCAGCAGCTTAGCGTGGGGACAGTCGAACACCGGGGAGCTGTTTTTT
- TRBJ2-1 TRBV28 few CASSPPGQAQFF TGTGCCAGCAGTCCTCCGGGACAAGCGCAGTTCTTC
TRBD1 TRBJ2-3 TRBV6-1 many CASGGQGLGTDTQYF TGTGCCAGCGGAGGACAGGGTTTGGGAACAGATACGCAGTATTTT
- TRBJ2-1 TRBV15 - CATSREGGEQFF TGTGCCACCAGCAGAGAGGGGGGCGAGCAGTTCTTC
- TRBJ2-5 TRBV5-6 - CASSSRGGETQYF TGTGCCAGCAGCTCCAGGGGGGGAGAGACCCAGTACTTC
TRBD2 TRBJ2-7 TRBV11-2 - CASSLVLPSGGGEQYF TGTGCCAGCAGCTTAGTTCTGCCTAGCGGGGGCGGGGAGCAGTACTTC
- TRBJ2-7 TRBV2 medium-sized CAINRETYEQYF TGTGCCATCAACAGGGAGACCTACGAGCAGTACTTC
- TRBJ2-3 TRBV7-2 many CASSLAGTSTDTQYF TGTGCCAGCAGCTTAGCGGGGACTAGCACAGATACGCAGTATTTT
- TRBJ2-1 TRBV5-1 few CASSSPGTTYNEQFF TGCGCCAGCAGCTCCCCCGGGACAACATACAATGAGCAGTTCTTC
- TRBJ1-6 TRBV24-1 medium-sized CATSEPLVDNGGSYNSPLHF TGTGCCACCAGTGAACCCTTAGTCGACAACGGCGGCTCCTATAATTCACCCCTCCACTTT
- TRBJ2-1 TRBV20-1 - CSAPFSRGARFNEQFF TGCAGTGCCCCCTTCTCGAGGGGGGCCCGGTTTAATGAGCAGTTCTTC
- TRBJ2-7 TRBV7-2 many CASSLVGEQYF TGTGCCAGCAGCTTAGTGGGAGAGCAGTACTTC
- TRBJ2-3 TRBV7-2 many CASSLEGYSTDTQYF TGTGCCAGCAGCTTAGAAGGATATAGCACAGATACGCAGTATTTT
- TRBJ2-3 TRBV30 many CAWSVRLADTQYF TGTGCCTGGAGTGTAAGGCTAGCAGATACGCAGTATTTT
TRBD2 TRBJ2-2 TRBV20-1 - CSARDQRRGGWDTGELFF TGCAGTGCTAGAGATCAACGGCGGGGGGGCTGGGACACCGGGGAGCTGTTTTTT
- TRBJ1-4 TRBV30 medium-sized CACLRGEGGEKLFF TGTGCCTGCCTACGGGGAGAGGGTGGTGAAAAACTGTTTTTT
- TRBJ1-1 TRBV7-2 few CASSLQGNEAFF TGTGCCAGCAGCTTACAGGGTAATGAAGCTTTCTTT
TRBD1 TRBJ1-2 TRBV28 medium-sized CASSYSQGAPIYGYTF TGTGCCAGCAGTTATTCACAGGGGGCGCCTATATATGGCTACACCTTC
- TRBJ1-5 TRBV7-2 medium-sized CASSLARGAGQPQHF TGTGCCAGCAGCTTAGCAAGAGGTGCAGGCCAGCCCCAGCATTTT
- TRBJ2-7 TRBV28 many CASRPPVLTYEQYF TGTGCCAGCAGACCGCCGGTCCTCACCTACGAGCAGTACTTC
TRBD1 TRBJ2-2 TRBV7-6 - CASSLAAGQGAGELFF TGTGCCAGCAGCTTAGCCGCGGGACAGGGCGCCGGGGAGCTGTTTTTT
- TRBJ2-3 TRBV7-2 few CASTQRAGRTSTDTQYF TGTGCCAGCACCCAGAGGGCAGGGCGAACTAGCACAGATACGCAGTATTTT
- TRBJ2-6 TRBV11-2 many CASSRLVSGANVLTF TGTGCCAGCAGCCGCCTTGTCTCTGGGGCCAACGTCCTGACTTTC
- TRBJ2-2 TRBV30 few CAWRPGHTNTGELFF TGTGCCTGGAGGCCGGGACATACGAACACCGGGGAGCTGTTTTTT
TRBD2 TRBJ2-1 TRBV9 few CASSFTSGGGEFF TGTGCCAGCAGCTTTACTAGCGGGGGGGGGGAGTTCTTC
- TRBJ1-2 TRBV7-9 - CASRKGELGGYTF TGTGCCAGCAGAAAGGGGGAGTTGGGTGGCTACACCTTC
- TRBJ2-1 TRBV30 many CAWSVDRLREQFF TGTGCCTGGAGTGTAGACAGGTTGCGTGAGCAGTTCTTC
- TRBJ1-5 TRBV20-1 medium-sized CSATRWNSNQPQHF TGCAGTGCTACCAGGTGGAATAGCAATCAGCCCCAGCATTTT
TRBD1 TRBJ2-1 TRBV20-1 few CSARELQGSPNEQFF TGCAGTGCTAGAGAACTACAGGGGTCCCCCAATGAGCAGTTCTTC
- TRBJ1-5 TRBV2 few CASSVRQAGNQPQHF TGTGCCAGCAGCGTCCGACAGGCGGGCAATCAGCCCCAGCATTTT
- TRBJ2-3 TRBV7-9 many CASSLPMGGDTQYF TGTGCCAGCAGCTTGCCTATGGGGGGCGATACGCAGTATTTT
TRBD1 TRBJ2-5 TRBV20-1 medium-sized CSAIPGQWYQETQYF TGCAGTGCTATTCCGGGACAGTGGTACCAAGAGACCCAGTACTTC
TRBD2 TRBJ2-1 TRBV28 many CASSSGTSGGAFYNEQFF TGTGCCAGCAGTTCCGGGACTAGCGGGGGGGCATTCTACAATGAGCAGTTCTTC
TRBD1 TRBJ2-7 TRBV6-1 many CASSGGGTGLSYEQYF TGTGCCAGCAGTGGAGGGGGGACAGGGTTGTCCTACGAGCAGTACTTC
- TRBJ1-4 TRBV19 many CASSDRLNPNEKLFF TGTGCCAGTAGCGACAGGTTAAATCCTAATGAAAAACTGTTTTTT
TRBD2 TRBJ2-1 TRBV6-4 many CASSDSPSGGYNEQFF TGTGCCAGCAGTGACTCTCCTAGCGGGGGCTACAATGAGCAGTTCTTC
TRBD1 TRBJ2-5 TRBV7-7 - CASSSTGGEETQYF TGTGCTAGCAGCTCCACAGGGGGAGAAGAGACCCAGTACTTC
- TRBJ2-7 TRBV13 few CASSRGFYEQYF TGTGCCAGCAGCCGAGGCTTCTACGAGCAGTACTTC